Listed here is a single T cell receptor (beta chain). The record originates from a study of regulatory T cells in long-lasting Graves disease. Time point meaning: persistent/refractory GD, antithyroid drugs over 5 years with positive TRAb. PBMCs were the source of the RNA used for TCR sequencing. Sequencing libraries for TCR beta were prepared with iRepertoire HTBI primers and Arm-PCR of CDR3 regions. TCRdb called the multiplex PCR reads again in MiXCR, with one record for every CDR3 protein. The sample has around 450,000 distinct CDR3 sequences; roughly 21% are singletons. This clonotype was sampled from a female donor with Graves disease. Specimen: peripheral blood mononuclear cells (PBMCs), collected when the disease was refractory, from a patient treated with antithyroid drugs.

This chain's CDR3 is CASSYGRDTQYF. Here the CDR3 DNA reads TGTGCCAGCAGCTATGGTCGAGATACGCAGTATTTT. V usage is TRBV12-3 or TRBV12-4 and J usage is TRBJ2-3; D is ambiguous. Trimming pared 6 bases from V and 5 bases from J, leaving 9 bases between. CDR3 size: 12 residues.